These 25 T cell receptor beta chains share one sample of origin, sequenced in a study of cytomegalovirus exposure and HLA in healthy donors. A multiplex PCR was run with 60 Vbeta primers and 13 Jbeta primers. The protocol was immunoSEQ multiplex PCR, while the TCRdb copy is restricted to in-frame clones and leaves out a portion. The data show 50,000 or so clones, with roughly 84% seen just once and approximately 3% held by the top ten. Source material: PBMCs. These receptors were taken from a woman between 18 and 29 years old in good health and CMV-seronegative.

This clone showed up just once. The chain has TRBV30 and TRBJ2-6; perhaps TRBD2 as D (6 bases). The CDR3 consists of 16 residues. Deletions cut 2 bases from V and 0 bases from J, with 11 bases between. Germline V gene data show CDR1 as GTSNPN and CDR2 as SVGIG (reference sequence). The CDR3 region is CAWSIAGLSGANVLTF. The CDR3 DNA is TGTGCCTGGAGTATCGCGGGGCTCTCTGGGGCCAACGTCCTGACTTTC.

This clone appeared a single time. This rearrangement joins TRBV28 to TRBJ1-1, with D perhaps matching TRBD1 (5 bases). The CDR3 length is 13 residues. The V gene lost 3 bases and the J gene lost 5 bases, with 10 bases spanning the gap. The germline V gene encodes CDR1 MDHEN and CDR2 SYDVKM. CDR3 nucleotide sequence: TGTGCCAGCAGTTTTTCGGGGGGGACTGAAGCTTTCTTT. It codes for CASSFSGGTEAFF.

The chain employs TRBV7-9 and TRBJ2-3; weak D call: TRBD2 (5 bases). Trimming pared 2 bases from V and 2 bases from J, leaving 8 bases between. Germline V CDR1 and CDR2: SEHNR, FQNEAQ (reference sequence). CDR3 length: 14 amino acids. The chain's CDR3 is CASSLQRNTDTQYF. CDR3 coding DNA: TGTGCCAGCAGCTTACAGCGGAACACAGATACGCAGTATTTT.

The rearrangement joins TRBV9 to TRBJ2-4; a possible D gene is TRBD2 (6 bases). There are 13 residues in the CDR3. Trimming left V 3 bases short and J 8 bases short, with 12 bases between. CDR1 and CDR2 (germline): SGDLS, YYNGEE. The CDR3 nucleotides are TGTGCCAGCAGCGGGGGGGTAGGATACATTCAGTACTTC. This translates into CASSGGVGYIQYF.

The chain couples TRBV2 to TRBJ2-6; TRBD2 might be the D (6 bases). Trimming removed 7 bases at V and 1 base at J, with 14 bases between. The CDR3 is 16 residues long. CDR1 is SNHLY and CDR2 is FYNNEI in the germline V gene. CDR3 amino acids: CASMRLVGSGANVLTF. The CDR3 DNA is TGTGCCAGCATGCGACTAGTGGGGTCTGGGGCCAACGTCCTGACTTTC.

The CDR3: CASSFLQGGTYEQYF. The CDR3 region has the DNA TGTGCCAGCAGTTTTCTCCAGGGGGGAACCTACGAGCAGTACTTC. The chain has TRBV28 and TRBJ2-7; D might be TRBD1 (7 bases). From germline, CDR1 is MDHEN and CDR2 SYDVKM. This CDR3 contains 15 residues. Trimming stripped 3 bases from V and 2 bases from J, with 14 bases between. The full variable domain, its missing parts supplied by reference TRBV28 and TRBJ2-7, is DVKVTQSSRYLVKRTGEKVFLECVQDMDHENMFWYRQDPGLGLRLIYFSYDVKMKEKGDIPEGYSVSREKKERFSLILESASTNQTSMYLCASSFLQGGTYEQYFGPGTRLTVT.

This chain uses TRBV4-1 with TRBJ2-2; 7 nucleotides align to TRBD2. The germline V gene has CDR1 MGHRA and CDR2 YSYEKL. Germline trimming cut 4 bases from V and 6 bases from J; bases unmatched to any gene: 11. The CDR3 runs to 16 residues. The chain's CDR3 is CASSPLPAGSSGELFF. The CDR3 DNA reads TGCGCCAGCAGCCCCCTCCCAGCGGGAAGCTCCGGGGAGCTGTTTTTT.

This chain connects TRBV29-1 to TRBJ2-5; 15 bases are a match to TRBD2. The V segment lost 7 bases and the J segment 4 bases; nucleotides outside the gene matches: 7. The CDR3 covers 15 residues. In germline, CDR1 is SQVTM, CDR2 ANQGSEA. This CDR3 is CSAGTSGRSGETQYF. The DNA for the CDR3 is TGCAGCGCGGGGACTAGCGGGAGGAGCGGAGAGACCCAGTACTTC.

This clone has only one observation. V is TRBV4-1 and J is TRBJ2-7; 9 bases fit TRBD1. There are 15 residues in the CDR3. Germline V gene data show CDR1 as MGHRA and CDR2 as YSYEKL. V trimming: 4 bases; J trimming: 4 bases; junction bases outside the gene matches: 8. Here the CDR3 reads CASSLLQGAKYEQYF. CDR3 nucleotide sequence: TGCGCCAGCAGCCTTTTACAGGGGGCCAAGTACGAGCAGTACTTC.

The CDR3 DNA is TGTGCCAGTAGTATAGGTGGCAGCGGGCTCACGGGCTACACCTTC. Its protein is CASSIGGSGLTGYTF. The chain uses TRBV19 and TRBJ1-2; D not resolved. Deletions cut 1 base from V and 8 bases from J, with 17 bases between. The length of the CDR3 is 15 residues. Germline CDR1 and CDR2: LNHDA and SQIVND (reference sequence).

CDR3 sequence (DNA): TGTGCCAGCAGCTTAGGCCAGGGAAGTTCACCCCTCCACTTT. It yields the protein CASSLGQGSSPLHF. This chain links TRBV7-8 with TRBJ1-6, with D possibly being TRBD1 (5 bases). Germline V lookup: CDR1 SGHVS, CDR2 FQNEAQ. The CDR3 is 14 residues long. V shed 1 base and J shed 9 bases, with 10 bases lying between them.

The rearrangement links TRBV12-2 to TRBJ2-5; TRBD2 was called by the table and not checked on the DNA. The DNA end is a closer match to TRBJ2-7, so the J assignment may be wrong. TRBV12-2 is listed as a pseudogene. The CDR3 extends over 16 amino acids. The CDR3 loop is CASRYSIAGVHYEQYF. The CDR3 DNA reads as TGTGCAAGTCGCTATTCAATAGCGGGAGTGCACTACGAGCAGTACTTC.

This sequence joins TRBV7-8 and TRBJ1-1, with D maybe TRBD1 (5 bases). V lost 6 bases and J lost 1, with 12 bases in between. The CDR3 contains 14 residues. Germline loops: CDR1 SGHVS, CDR2 FQNEAQ. The CDR3 reads CASRRGLTNTEAFF. Here the CDR3 DNA reads TGTGCCAGCAGAAGGGGACTGACGAACACTGAAGCTTTCTTT.

The chain is built from TRBV10-1 and TRBJ2-3; 7 bases line up with TRBD2. The CDR3 length is 15 residues. V gave up 0 bases and J gave up 9 bases; unmatched junction bases: 9. Germline V CDR1 and CDR2: WNHNN, SYGVQD (reference sequence). The CDR3 sequence is CASSESVAGVGTQYF. In DNA, the CDR3 is TGCGCCAGCAGTGAGTCTGTGGCGGGAGTGGGGACGCAGTATTTT.

The chain recombines TRBV29-1 with TRBJ2-3; 10 bases are shared with TRBD2. Germline V gene lookup returns CDR1 SQVTM and CDR2 ANQGSEA. Trimming cost V 4 bases and J 4 bases; bases outside gene matches: 5. The CDR3 is 14 amino acids. The CDR3 bases are TGCAGCGTTGCGTTAGCGGGAGGACCAGATACGCAGTATTTT. Protein sequence: CSVALAGGPDTQYF.

As concerns this clone: Mismatch with germline at one junction end may stem from a read error. The rearrangement uses TRBV7-9 and TRBJ2-7; 13 bases match TRBD2. Germline CDR1 SEHNR, CDR2 FQNEAQ (reference sequence). This CDR3 region has 17 residues. CDR3 nucleotide sequence: TGTTCCAGCAGCTTCCCGTCGGGACTAGCGGGGAACTACGAGCAGTACTTC. Translating gives CSSSFPSGLAGNYEQYF. Looking up the rest from reference TRBV7-9 and TRBJ2-7 gives the full variable domain: DTGVSQNPRHKITKRGQNVTFRCDPISEHNRLYWYRQTLGQGPEFLTYFQNEAQLEKSRLLSDRFSAERPKGSFSTLEIQRTEQGDSAMYLCSSSFPSGLAGNYEQYFGPGTRLTVT.

The CDR3 DNA reads TGTGCCAGCAGTTTAGGGTCGGGCACTGAAGCTTTCTTT. This translates into CASSLGSGTEAFF. The chain uses TRBV27 and TRBJ1-1, with D unresolved. CDR3 length: 13 amino acids. CDR1 is MNHEY and CDR2 is SMNVEV in the germline V gene (reference sequence). V was pared by 2 bases and J by 4 bases, with 8 bases between.

The V call is TRBV27, the J call TRBJ1-2, with D unresolved. Trimming took 6 bases from V and 4 from J, leaving 9 bases between them. This CDR3 comprises 12 residues. Per germline, CDR1 MNHEY and CDR2 SMNVEV (reference sequence). The CDR3 loop is CASRRHTYGYTF. CDR3 DNA sequence: TGTGCCAGCAGACGACACACCTATGGCTACACCTTC.

This clone showed up just once. The CDR3, as DNA: TGTGCCTGGAGCCCCGACAGGGAATACGAGCAGTACTTC. This codes for CAWSPDREYEQYF. The chain combines TRBV30 with TRBJ2-7, with 7 nucleotides matching TRBD1. J was trimmed by 4 bases and V by 3 bases; bases with no gene match: 6. This CDR3 comprises 13 residues. Germline V CDR1 and CDR2: GTSNPN, SVGIG (reference sequence).

V gene TRBV9 combines with J gene TRBJ1-2; the D is unclear. In germline, CDR1 is SGDLS, CDR2 YYNGEE. V lost 0 bases, J lost 4 bases, and 10 bases lay in between. This CDR3 contains 14 residues. The chain's CDR3 is CASSVATPSYGYTF. The DNA for the CDR3 is TGTGCCAGCAGCGTAGCCACACCCTCCTATGGCTACACCTTC.

This chain connects TRBV10-3 to TRBJ1-6, with D unresolved. Germline CDR1 reads ENHRY; CDR2 reads SYGVKD. Trimming took 6 bases from V and 1 from J, leaving 10 bases between them. The CDR3 is 15 amino acids. The CDR3 reads CAIRGGLSYNSPLHF. The CDR3 nucleotides are TGTGCCATCAGGGGAGGGCTTTCCTATAATTCACCCCTCCACTTT.

This clone was seen only a few times. The chain uses TRBV5-1 and TRBJ2-1, with unresolved D. V shed 4 bases and J shed 5 bases, with 16 bases lying between them. The germline V gene encodes CDR1 SGHRS and CDR2 YFSETQ. The CDR3 has 15 amino acids. CDR3 in amino acids: CASSPRESFHNEQFF. CDR3 DNA: TGCGCCAGCAGCCCCCGCGAAAGCTTCCACAATGAGCAGTTCTTC.

The chain combines TRBV9 with TRBJ2-7, with D perhaps matching TRBD1 (6 bases). V was cut by 4 bases and J by 0 bases, with 11 bases left in between. The CDR3 has 14 amino acids. The germline V gene has CDR1 SGDLS and CDR2 YYNGEE. The CDR3 nucleotides are TGTGCCAGCAGCCTGGACAGCAACTCCTACGAGCAGTACTTC. It specifies CASSLDSNSYEQYF.

V usage is TRBV4-1 and J usage is TRBJ2-1, with 8 bases that match TRBD2. The V gene's germline CDR1 is MGHRA and CDR2 YSYEKL. The junction had 3 bases not matched to a gene; V was cut back by 5 bases and J by 0 bases. There are 15 residues in the CDR3. As DNA, the CDR3 is TGCGCCAGCAGCAAGAGCGGGAGCTCCTACAATGAGCAGTTCTTC. The encoded protein is CASSKSGSSYNEQFF.

The J gene is TRBJ1-3, the V gene TRBV28; D unresolved. Per germline, CDR1 MDHEN and CDR2 SYDVKM. The CDR3 totals 13 residues. V lost 5 bases and J 3 bases, leaving 8 bases between the germline ends. CDR3 bases: TGTGCCAGCAGTCTCCTAGGTGGAAACACCATATATTTT. It specifies CASSLLGGNTIYF.